The 14 T cell receptor beta chains listed next were all sequenced from one sample in a study of cytomegalovirus exposure and HLA in healthy donors (dated by TCRdb to about 2017). The protocol used for the library was the immunoSEQ multiplex PCR assay. For the multiplex PCR, a mixture combining 60 forward primers for TCR Vbeta segments and 13 reverse primers for TCR Jbeta segments was used. TCRdb holds this immuneACCESS table with in-frame rearrangements only. Some clones are missing; in checked studies, unresolved V genes explain under half, and the rest has no known cause. The sample contains 130,000 or so clones, approximately 75% of them found a single time. Of the sample, around 1% falls within the top ten clones. Material: PBMCs. All receptors derive from a male donor in good health and CMV-seronegative.

The rearrangement links TRBV7-9 to TRBJ1-4, with unresolved D. The germline V and J ends were trimmed by 2 bases and 4 bases, with 11 bases remaining between them. The germline V gene encodes CDR1 SEHNR and CDR2 FQNEAQ (reference sequence). This CDR3 contains 15 residues. CDR3 amino acids: CASSLPIGLNEKLFF. CDR3 sequence (DNA): TGTGCCAGCAGCTTACCAATAGGACTTAATGAAAAACTGTTTTTT.

V gene TRBV27 combines with J gene TRBJ2-2, with D tentatively TRBD1 (6 bases). CDR1 is MNHEY, CDR2 SMNVEV, per germline (reference sequence). The CDR3 runs to 13 residues. The V and J ends lost 10 bases and 3 bases respectively, with 12 bases between them. As DNA, the CDR3 is TGTGCCACCCTATACAGGGACACCGGGGAGCTGTTTTTT. As protein: CATLYRDTGELFF.

V gene TRBV28 combines with J gene TRBJ2-2, with 10 bases fitting TRBD2. The CDR3 runs 14 residues. In germline, CDR1 is MDHEN, CDR2 SYDVKM. Unmatched junction bases numbered 4, after V lost 7 bases and J lost 5 bases. CDR3 residues: CASKRGGWTGELFF. CDR3 sequence (DNA): TGTGCCAGCAAGCGGGGGGGCTGGACCGGGGAGCTGTTTTTT.

The rearrangement joins TRBV7-2 to TRBJ2-5, with 10 nucleotides matching TRBD2. Germline V lookup: CDR1 SGHTA, CDR2 FQGNSA. This CDR3 has 15 residues. The J segment lost 6 bases and the V segment lost 1 base, leaving 5 bases of the junction unmatched. For the CDR3, the DNA is TGTGCCAGCAGCTTAGGTCTAGCGGGGGTTCAGACCCAGTACTTC. Protein sequence: CASSLGLAGVQTQYF.

The chain couples TRBV6-6 to TRBJ1-1; 7 bases fit TRBD1. Trimming at V came to 4 bases and at J to 2 bases, leaving 4 bases not matched to a gene. In germline, CDR1 is MNHNY, CDR2 SVGAGI (reference sequence). The CDR3 has 14 residues. CDR3 DNA: TGTGCCAGCAGTTCCGGGACAGTTAACACTGAAGCTTTCTTT. Translated, it gives CASSSGTVNTEAFF.

V and J are TRBV7-8 and TRBJ2-7; TRBD2 aligns across 8 bases. Losses at the gene ends were 5 bases for V and 2 bases for J; bases not matched to a gene: 14. From germline, CDR1 is SGHVS and CDR2 FQNEAQ. The CDR3 has 17 amino acids. The CDR3 nucleotides read TGTGCCAGCAGCCAGCTTAGAACGGGGGGGCCTCCCTACGAGCAGTACTTC. This sequence encodes CASSQLRTGGPPYEQYF.

The chain couples TRBV6-5 to TRBJ1-2; D is possibly TRBD1 (6 bases). Looked up from germline, CDR1 is MNHEY and CDR2 is SVGAGI. V gave up 5 bases and J gave up 8 bases, with 15 bases separating them. The CDR3 is 13 amino acids. This CDR3 is CASSRFNREGYTF. Here the CDR3 DNA reads TGTGCCAGCAGTCGCTTTAACAGGGAAGGCTACACCTTC.

J is TRBJ2-5 and V is TRBV5-4; D gene unclear. The J call may not be correct, given that the DNA end is closer to TRBJ2-7. CDR1 SGHNT and CDR2 YYREEE come from the germline V gene (reference sequence). The CDR3 runs 14 residues. CDR3 region: CASSLDQGHYEQYF. The CDR3 DNA reads as TGTGCCAGCAGCTTGGACCAAGGTCACTACGAGCAGTACTTC.

This chain connects TRBV7-8 to TRBJ1-2, with 9 bases lining up with TRBD1. Losses at the gene ends were 1 base for V and 8 bases for J; bases not matched to a gene: 5. CDR1 is SGHVS, CDR2 FQNEAQ, per germline. The CDR3 is made up of 14 amino acids. CDR3 sequence reads: CASSLGDRDRGYTF. DNA for the CDR3: TGTGCCAGCAGCTTAGGGGACAGGGATCGAGGCTACACCTTC.

The J gene is TRBJ2-3, the V gene TRBV12-5; D might be TRBD2 (7 bases). Per the germline V gene, CDR1 is LGHNT and CDR2 is FRNRAP. CDR3 length: 16 amino acids. Trimming stripped 6 bases from V and 0 bases from J, with 16 bases between. The CDR3, as DNA: TGTGCTAGTGGGGTGGGGGGGGCTCCTAGCACAGATACGCAGTATTTT. Translation gives CASGVGGAPSTDTQYF.

The chain is built from TRBV6-5 and TRBJ2-5, with 9 bases that match TRBD2. CDR3 size: 15 residues. V trimming: 6 bases; J trimming: 5 bases; junction bases outside the gene matches: 10. Germline CDR1 is MNHEY and CDR2 is SVGAGI. The CDR3 DNA sequence: TGTGCCAGCAGAGGTGCGGGGGGGCCGCGGGAGACCCAGTACTTC. The encoded protein is CASRGAGGPRETQYF.

The chain joins TRBV18 to TRBJ2-7; 7 bases agree with TRBD1. CDR3 size: 15 residues. Germline CDR1 is KGHSH and CDR2 is LQKENI. V was clipped by 3 bases and J by 3 bases; unmatched bases: 8. Here the CDR3 DNA reads TGTGCCAGCTCACCCCGACAGGGTAAAGACTACGAGCAGTACTTC. It yields the protein CASSPRQGKDYEQYF.

V is TRBV29-1 and J is TRBJ1-2; 9 bases map to TRBD1. The CDR3 runs 13 residues. The V gene end was trimmed by 5 bases and the J gene end by 2 bases; junction bases not matched to a gene: 3. The V gene's germline CDR1 is SQVTM and CDR2 ANQGSEA. The CDR3 bases are TGCAGCGTTATGGGACAGGGAAACTATGGCTACACCTTC. This sequence encodes CSVMGQGNYGYTF.

V is TRBV9 and J is TRBJ2-1; 9 nucleotides match TRBD2. The CDR3 is made up of 18 amino acids. The junction had 13 bases not matched to a gene; V was cut back by 0 bases and J by 6 bases. Germline-derived CDR1 and CDR2 are SGDLS and YYNGEE. CDR3 in DNA: TGTGCCAGCAGCGTAGGAAGAGCCCGCGGGGGGGCCGGCAATGAGCAGTTCTTC. This encodes CASSVGRARGGAGNEQFF.